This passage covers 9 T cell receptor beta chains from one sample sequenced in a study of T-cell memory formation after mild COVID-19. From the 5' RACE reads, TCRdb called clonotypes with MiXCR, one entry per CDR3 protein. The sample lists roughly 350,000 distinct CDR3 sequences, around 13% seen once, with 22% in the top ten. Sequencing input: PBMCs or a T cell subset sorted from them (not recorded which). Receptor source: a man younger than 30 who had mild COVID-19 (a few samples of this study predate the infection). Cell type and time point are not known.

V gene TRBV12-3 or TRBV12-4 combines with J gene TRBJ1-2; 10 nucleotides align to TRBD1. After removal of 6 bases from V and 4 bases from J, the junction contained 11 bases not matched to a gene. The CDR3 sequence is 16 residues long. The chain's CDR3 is CASRKPTGGALYGYTF. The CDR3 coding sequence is TGTGCCAGCAGGAAACCGACAGGGGGCGCCCTCTATGGCTACACCTTC.

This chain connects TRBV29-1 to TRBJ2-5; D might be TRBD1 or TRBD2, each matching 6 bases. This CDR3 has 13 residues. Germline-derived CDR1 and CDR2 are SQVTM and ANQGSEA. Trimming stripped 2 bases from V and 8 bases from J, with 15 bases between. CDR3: CSVESRGALTQYF. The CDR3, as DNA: TGCAGCGTTGAATCGAGGGGGGCCCTCACCCAGTACTTC. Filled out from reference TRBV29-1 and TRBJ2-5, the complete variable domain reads SAVISQKPSRDICQRGTSLTIQCQVDSQVTMMFWYRQQPGQSLTLIATANQGSEATYESGFVIDKFPISRPNLTFSTLTVSNMSPEDSSIYLCSVESRGALTQYFGPGTRLLVL.

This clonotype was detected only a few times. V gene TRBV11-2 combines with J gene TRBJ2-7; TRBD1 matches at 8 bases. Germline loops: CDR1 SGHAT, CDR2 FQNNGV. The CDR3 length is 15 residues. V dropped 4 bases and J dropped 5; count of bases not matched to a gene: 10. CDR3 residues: CASSSIMGRGHEQYF. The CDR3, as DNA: TGTGCCAGCAGCTCCATTATGGGCAGGGGGCACGAGCAGTACTTC.

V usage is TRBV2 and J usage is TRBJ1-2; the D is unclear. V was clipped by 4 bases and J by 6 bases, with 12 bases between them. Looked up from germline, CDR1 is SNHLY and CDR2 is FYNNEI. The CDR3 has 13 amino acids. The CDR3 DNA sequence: TGTGCCAGCAGTGCACCGGGCGGAGATGGCTACACCTTC. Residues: CASSAPGGDGYTF. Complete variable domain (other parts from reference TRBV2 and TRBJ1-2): EPEVTQTPSHQVTQMGQEVILRCVPISNHLYFYWYRQILGQKVEFLVSFYNNEISEKSEIFDDQFSVERPDGSNFTLKIRSTKLEDSAMYFCASSAPGGDGYTFGSGTRLTVV.

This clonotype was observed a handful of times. Here the CDR3 DNA reads TGCGCCACCCGAAACGGGACAGAGACCACAGATACGCAGTATTTT. Translating gives CATRNGTETTDTQYF. The chain joins TRBV5-1 to TRBJ2-3, with TRBD1 matching 7 bases. The CDR3 totals 15 residues. CDR1 and CDR2 (germline): SGHRS, YFSETQ. V was pared by 9 bases and J by 2 bases, with 12 bases of the junction left unmatched.

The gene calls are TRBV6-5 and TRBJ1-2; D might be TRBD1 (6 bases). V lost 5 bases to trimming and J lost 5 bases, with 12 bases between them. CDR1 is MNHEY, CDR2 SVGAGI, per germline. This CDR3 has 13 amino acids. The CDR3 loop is CASSPEGGYGYTF. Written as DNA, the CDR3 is TGTGCCAGCAGTCCCGAAGGGGGGTATGGCTACACCTTC.

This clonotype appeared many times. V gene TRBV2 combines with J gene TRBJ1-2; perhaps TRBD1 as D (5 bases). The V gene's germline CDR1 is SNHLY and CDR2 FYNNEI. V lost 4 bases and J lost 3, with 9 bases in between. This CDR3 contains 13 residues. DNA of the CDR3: TGTGCCAGCAGTGTAGGGGTTGACTATGGCTACACCTTC. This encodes CASSVGVDYGYTF.

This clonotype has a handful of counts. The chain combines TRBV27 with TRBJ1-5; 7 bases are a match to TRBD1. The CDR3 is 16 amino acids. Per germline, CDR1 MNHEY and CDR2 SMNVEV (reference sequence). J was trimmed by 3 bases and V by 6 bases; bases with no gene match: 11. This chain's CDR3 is CASRADRALVNQPQHF. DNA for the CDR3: TGTGCCAGCAGAGCCGACAGGGCCCTGGTCAATCAGCCCCAGCATTTT.

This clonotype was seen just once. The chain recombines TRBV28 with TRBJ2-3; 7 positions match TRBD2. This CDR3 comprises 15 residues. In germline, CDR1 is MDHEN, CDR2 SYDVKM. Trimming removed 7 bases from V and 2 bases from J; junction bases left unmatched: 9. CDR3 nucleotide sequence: TGTGCCAGCACCAACGGACGGGGGGACACAGATACGCAGTATTTT. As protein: CASTNGRGDTDTQYF.